The 19 T cell receptor beta chains in this list originate from one sample, sequenced in a study of blood T cell repertoires in COVID-19. Sequencing was performed with immunoSEQ multiplex PCR; in TCRdb, only in-frame clones are kept and a portion is missing. The table lists some 370,000 clones, about 90% of them singletons. The material sequenced was peripheral blood. The receptors originated from a man between 35 and 55 years old with acute or convalescent COVID-19.

This clone was counted a single time. The CDR3 loop is CASSLNPVSSYEQYF. In DNA form, the CDR3 reads TGTGCCAGCAGCTTAAACCCGGTGAGCTCCTACGAGCAGTACTTC. The chain recombines TRBV5-4 with TRBJ2-7, with D hard to call. The CDR3 runs 15 residues. The V end lost 2 bases, the J end lost 0 bases, and 12 bases lay between the germline ends. The germline V gene has CDR1 SGHNT and CDR2 YYREEE (reference sequence).

The V and J genes are TRBV2 and TRBJ1-5; a possible D gene is TRBD1 (5 bases). Germline assignment: CDR1 SNHLY and CDR2 FYNNEI. Trimming took 1 base from V and 6 from J, leaving 7 bases between them. The CDR3 is made up of 13 amino acids. As DNA, the CDR3 is TGTGCCAGCAGTGAAGTGGGACTTCAGCCCCAGCATTTT. This codes for CASSEVGLQPQHF.

V usage is TRBV9 and J usage is TRBJ2-1, with D possibly being TRBD2 (6 bases). Germline V gives CDR1 SGDLS, CDR2 YYNGEE. The CDR3 extends over 17 amino acids. V shed 5 bases and J shed 8 bases, with 26 bases lying between them. The CDR3 coding sequence is TGTGCCAGCAGTGGCGGCGGGGCGGGTGTTTCTAGGGATGAGCAGTTCTTC. It is translated as CASSGGGAGVSRDEQFF.

CDR3: CASSLRDRGIENYGYTF. CDR3 nucleotide sequence: TGTGCCAGCAGCTTACGGGACAGGGGGATTGAGAACTATGGCTACACCTTC. This chain links TRBV3-1 (or the pseudogene TRBV3-2) with TRBJ1-2; 11 positions agree with TRBD1. The V gene's germline CDR1 is LGHDT and CDR2 YNNKEL (reference sequence). This CDR3 has 17 residues. V lost 5 bases to trimming and J lost 2 bases; unmatched junction nucleotides: 10.

The rearrangement joins TRBV5-1 to TRBJ2-2, with 7 bases fitting TRBD2. The J segment lost 3 bases and the V segment lost 4 bases, leaving 9 bases of the junction unmatched. The germline CDR1 and CDR2 sequences are SGHRS and YFSETQ. The CDR3 consists of 16 residues. CDR3 nucleotide sequence: TGCGCCAGCAGCCTCGGGCGGGAGACAGACACCGGGGAGCTGTTTTTT. Its translation is CASSLGRETDTGELFF.

With respect to this clone: This CDR3 is also generated by other DNA sequences in the sample. J is TRBJ1-2 and V is TRBV28; a weak D match, TRBD1 (6 bases). Germline V CDR1 and CDR2: MDHEN, SYDVKM. The V end was cut by 6 bases, the J end by 4 bases, with 9 bases between. CDR3 length: 12 residues. This CDR3 reads CASRTGSYGYTF. CDR3 in DNA: TGTGCCAGCAGAACAGGGAGCTATGGCTACACCTTC.

The chain couples TRBV5-1 to TRBJ1-3; tentative D call: TRBD1 (6 bases). The V and J ends lost 0 bases and 4 bases respectively, with 11 bases between them. CDR3 length equals 15 residues. Per germline, CDR1 SGHRS and CDR2 YFSETQ. CDR3 nucleotides: TGCGCCAGCAGCTTGGCAGGGGCCGGGGGAAACACCATATATTTT. Translation gives CASSLAGAGGNTIYF.

As regards this clone: This specimen includes other DNA sequences encoding the same CDR3. The DNA for the CDR3 is TGCAGTGCTCTACAAGAGACCCAGTACTTC. This codes for CSALQETQYF. The chain links TRBV20-1 to TRBJ2-5; no reliable D call. The CDR3 covers 10 residues. The germline V gene encodes CDR1 DFQATT and CDR2 SNEGSKA (reference sequence). V was cut by 5 bases and J by 2 bases, with 3 bases left in between.

J is TRBJ2-3 and V is TRBV10-3; TRBD2 matches 7 bases. V dropped 2 bases and J dropped 0; count of bases not matched to a gene: 5. CDR1 ENHRY and CDR2 SYGVKD come from the germline V gene. The CDR3 has 16 amino acids. The DNA for the CDR3 is TGTGCCATCAGTGAGGGGAGGGGCTCTAGCACAGATACGCAGTATTTT. It yields the protein CAISEGRGSSTDTQYF.

The genes are TRBV6-5 and TRBJ1-2; 7 bases fit TRBD1. This CDR3 comprises 12 residues. The trim removed 0 bases at V and 14 bases at J, leaving 6 bases unmatched. CDR1 MNHEY and CDR2 SVGAGI come from the germline V gene. CDR3 in amino acids: CASSYSGGAETF. The CDR3 bases are TGTGCCAGCAGTTACTCAGGGGGCGCGGAGACCTTC.

The CDR3 nucleotides are TGTGCCAGCAGGGGACAGGGCTCTGGAAACACCATATATTTT. Amino acids: CASRGQGSGNTIYF. The V and J genes are TRBV6-5 and TRBJ1-3; TRBD1 agrees at 9 bases. The CDR3 is made up of 14 amino acids. Germline V gene lookup returns CDR1 MNHEY and CDR2 SVGAGI. With V trimmed by 6 bases and J by 0 bases, 0 bases remained unmatched.

A remark on this clone: This CDR3 is also generated by other DNA sequences in the sample. The chain joins TRBV7-9 to TRBJ1-5, with D unclear. This CDR3 has 14 amino acids. The V gene lost 1 base and the J gene lost 3 bases, with 7 bases spanning the gap. From germline, CDR1 is SEHNR and CDR2 FQNEAQ (reference sequence). CDR3 sequence reads: CASSLGGDNQPQHF. The CDR3 bases are TGTGCCAGCAGCTTAGGAGGAGACAATCAGCCCCAGCATTTT.

This chain connects TRBV19 to TRBJ2-7, with a weak D call TRBD1 (6 bases). The CDR3 loop spans 14 amino acids. Trimming removed 3 bases from V and 7 bases from J, with 16 bases in between. Germline loops: CDR1 LNHDA, CDR2 SQIVND (reference sequence). The CDR3 bases are TGTGCCAGTAGTATCCCCGACAGGTTTGGGGAGCAGTACTTC. Translation gives CASSIPDRFGEQYF.

The chain combines TRBV19 with TRBJ1-2; weak D call: TRBD1 (5 bases). Trimming cost V 7 bases and J 4 bases, with 19 bases left between them. The CDR3 consists of 15 residues. Per germline, CDR1 LNHDA and CDR2 SQIVND (reference sequence). The CDR3 sequence: CASIPRRGVRYGYTF. CDR3 coding DNA: TGTGCCAGTATCCCCCGGCGGGGCGTTCGCTATGGCTACACCTTC.

The rearrangement joins TRBV9 to TRBJ2-1, with 9 positions matching TRBD2. Germline CDR1 reads SGDLS; CDR2 reads YYNGEE. The CDR3 length is 18 residues. The J segment lost 5 bases and the V segment lost 1 base, leaving 13 bases of the junction unmatched. CDR3 loop: CASSVSVRGGLADNEQFF. The CDR3 DNA sequence: TGTGCCAGCAGCGTAAGCGTTCGGGGGGGACTAGCCGACAATGAGCAGTTCTTC.

This chain links TRBV3-1 (or the pseudogene TRBV3-2) with TRBJ1-2; no reliable D call. Germline CDR1 LGHDT, CDR2 YNNKEL (reference sequence). The CDR3 totals 16 residues. Between the trimmed V and J ends, which lost 0 bases and 4 bases, there was a span of 15 bases. The CDR3 region has the DNA TGTGCCAGCAGCCAAGACCTCGCCTCTCGGGGCTATGGCTACACCTTC. The encoded protein is CASSQDLASRGYGYTF.

CDR3 amino acids: CASSLQTDSTDTQYF. The DNA for the CDR3 is TGTGCCAGCAGCCTCCAGACAGATAGCACAGATACGCAGTATTTT. V is TRBV3-1 (or the pseudogene TRBV3-2) and J is TRBJ2-3, with D perhaps TRBD1 (5 bases). Trimming removed 4 bases from V and 0 bases from J, with 11 bases in between. The CDR3 consists of 15 residues. Germline V gives CDR1 LGHDT, CDR2 YNNKEL (reference sequence).

The rearrangement joins TRBV19 to TRBJ1-1, with 8 bases that match TRBD1. CDR1 is LNHDA, CDR2 SQIVND, per germline (reference sequence). V dropped 10 bases and J dropped 4; count of bases not matched to a gene: 14. This CDR3 contains 15 residues. The CDR3 region is CATKEGGRGRTEAFF. The CDR3 coding sequence is TGTGCCACCAAAGAGGGGGGCAGGGGGCGCACTGAAGCTTTCTTT. Full variable domain (rest looked up from reference TRBV19 and TRBJ1-1): DGGITQSPKYLFRKEGQNVTLSCEQNLNHDAMYWYRQDPGQGLRLIYYSQIVNDFQKGDIAEGYSVSREKKESFPLTVTSAQKNPTAFYLCATKEGGRGRTEAFFGQGTRLTVV.

Comments on this clone: The sample has other DNA sequences that encode this CDR3 too. The chain combines TRBV6-5 with TRBJ2-7; 11 bases agree with TRBD2. The CDR3 consists of 14 residues. The germline CDR1 and CDR2 sequences are MNHEY and SVGAGI. Trimming cost V 7 bases and J 4 bases; bases outside gene matches: 6. The DNA of the CDR3 is TGTGCCAGCACTTTAGCGGGAGGGACTTACGAGCAGTACTTC. Translating gives CASTLAGGTYEQYF.